The T cell receptor beta chain described here comes from a study of cytomegalovirus exposure and HLA in healthy donors. Notes on the study in general: A later analysis linked a missense variant in DCLRE1C to the trimming of TCR beta V and J genes. Common viral pathogens seemed, in a later analysis, to connect with several of the most significant clusters. Within an earlier analysis, most TCR beta V segments proved productive either about 90% or about 30% of the time. Over 15,000 TCR beta sequences were associated with HLA alleles at 0.05 false discovery rate in a later analysis.

Primers: 60 Vbeta forward and 13 Jbeta reverse. This table comes from immunoSEQ multiplex PCR, and its TCRdb copy is limited to in-frame clones, with some not included. The profile shows over 95,000 clones, around 82% of them singletons. V was pared by 5 bases and J by 1 base, with 5 bases between. The CDR3 has 12 residues. Germline V gene sequence: CDR1 LNHDA, CDR2 SQIVND (reference sequence). This clone was detected only once. What it recognizes is unknown. The sample consisted of PBMCs. The clonotype originates from a woman between 25 and 40 years old in good health and CMV-seropositive. The V and J genes are TRBV19 and TRBJ1-1; D gene unclear. CDR3 coding DNA: TGTGCCAGTAGTTCCCAGAACACTGAAGCTTTCTTT. Protein product: CASSSQNTEAFF.